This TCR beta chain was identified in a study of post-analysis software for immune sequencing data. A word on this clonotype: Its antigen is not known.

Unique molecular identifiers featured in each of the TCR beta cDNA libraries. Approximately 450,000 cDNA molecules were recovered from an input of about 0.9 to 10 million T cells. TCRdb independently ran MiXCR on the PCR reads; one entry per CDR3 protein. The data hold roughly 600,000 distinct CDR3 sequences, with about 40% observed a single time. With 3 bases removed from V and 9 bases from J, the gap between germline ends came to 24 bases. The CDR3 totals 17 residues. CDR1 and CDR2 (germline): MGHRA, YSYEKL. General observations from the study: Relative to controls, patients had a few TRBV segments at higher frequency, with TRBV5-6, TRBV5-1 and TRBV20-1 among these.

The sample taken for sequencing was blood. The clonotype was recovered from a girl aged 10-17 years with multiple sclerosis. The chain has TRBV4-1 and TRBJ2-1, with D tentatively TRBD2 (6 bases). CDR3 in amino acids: CASSQEGPSHWGTEQFF. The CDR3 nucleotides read TGCGCCAGCAGCCAGGAGGGACCCTCCCACTGGGGCACTGAGCAGTTCTTC.